This paragraph reports one T cell receptor (beta chain). An end of the junction differs from the germline gene, which may be a read error. The CDR3 consists of 16 residues. Germline CDR1 and CDR2: LGHNA and YSLEER. Unsorted bulk tissue of about 20-32 mg yielded co-extracted RNA and DNA. The entry originates in a study of tumor-infiltrating lymphocytes in primary liver carcinoma. Starting from roughly 540 ng of total RNA, TCR beta cDNA was produced with a primer in the constant region. Employing slightly modified ARM-PCR, three nested multiplex PCR rounds were run, and these gave rise to the TCR beta libraries. The first two PCR rounds, approximately 10 cycles each, used TRBV1-TRBV30 forward primers and a C-beta reverse primer. Each CDR3 protein gets one entry after TCRdb re-called the multiplex PCR reads with MiXCR. The sample holds about 190,000 distinct CDR3 sequences, roughly 80% seen once.

The V and J genes are TRBV4-3 and TRBJ2-1, with 10 bases that match TRBD2. This TCR was recovered from a man aged 40-49 years with primary liver carcinoma and hepatitis B virus infection. The sequencing input was tumor tissue from primary liver carcinoma. The CDR3 loop reads CASSQGASGRLNEHFF. CDR3 nucleotide sequence: TGTGCCAGCAGCCAGGGCGCTAGCGGGAGATTAAATGAGCATTTCTTC.